This T cell receptor beta chain appears in the sequencing data of a study of cytomegalovirus exposure and HLA in healthy donors (dated 2017 in TCRdb). About the full investigation: An earlier analysis of 587 of the donors reported about 250 Gb of sequence data and 117 million unique TCR beta sequences from about 200 million T cells. An early release that covered roughly 600 HLA-typed donors contained approximately 300 gigabases of sequencing data and 85 million to 100 million unique TCR sequences. Among the roughly 430 genotyped donors, roughly 80% belonged to the genetic ancestry cluster associated with self-reported Caucasian donors. The study aimed to test whether cataloging public T cell receptors could reveal signatures of past pathogen exposure. The study used immunosequencing to profile the T cell repertoires of 600 to 850 subjects and linked those repertoires to cytomegalovirus serostatus. A separate validation cohort of over a hundred different subjects was used in addition to the 666-subject first cohort. High-throughput TCR immunosequencing, statistical association of individual TCRs with disease status, and machine learning were combined to predict cytomegalovirus infection status. To study patterns of TCR occurrence, a later analysis re-analyzed previously published TCR beta repertoires from 666 donors and added high-resolution HLA genotyping. Rather than using new phenotypic data, the later analysis identified candidate immune exposures from TCR beta sequences and from how often those sequences occurred across donors. An earlier analysis of several hundred of the donors applied high-throughput TCR beta sequencing to assess whether each TCR beta V gene segment acted as functional or pseudogenic. Donor age, sex, ethnicity and CMV serostatus were collected together with the repertoire data. A later genetic analysis took genome-wide SNP genotypes for about 60% of the roughly 670 donors and used that subset as a discovery cohort. Every repertoire in the discovery cohort had been generated on one and the same sequencing platform. HLA typing included class I and class II loci at four-digit resolution. Typing coverage differed by locus: A, B, C, DRB1 and DQB1 were typed in about 620-630 donors, DQA1 in roughly 510, DPA1 in some 600, and DPB1 in just under 480. Several DR-DQ haplotypes were treated as single units for association and clustering because of strong linkage in the cohort. Among roughly 400 genotyped donors of the cohort, an average of around 250,000 unique TCR beta nucleotide sequences was sequenced per donor, of which about 19% were non-productive.

The cohort comprised several hundred healthy bone marrow donors. Cohort members were all nominally healthy when sampled, although unrecorded immune exposures were likely present. The donor was CMV seronegative and belonged to the group of 350 or so seronegative cohort members. Every donor gave a peripheral blood sample, and the peripheral blood mononuclear cells from that sample were used for TCR beta sequencing. The Qiagen DNeasy Blood Extraction Kit was used to extract genomic DNA from the blood cell samples. As for this clone: It has no known antigen specificity. No much larger clonotype is one base removed from it; base qualities were not supplied.

Per the germline V gene, SGDLS is the CDR1 and YYNGEE is the CDR2. Ends trimmed: V by 3 bases, J by 3 bases; bases unmatched to a gene: 3. From its cysteine to its phenylalanine, the CDR3 spans 15 amino acids. Of all the DNA, just the CDR3 is kept, 45 bases in frame from base 1. Preparation of the library involved the immunoSEQ multiplex PCR assay. For the multiplex PCR, a mixture combining 60 forward primers for TCR Vbeta segments and 13 reverse primers for TCR Jbeta segments was used. The CDR3 region of rearranged TCR beta genes was amplified from genomic DNA by a multiplex PCR assay. The amplified TCR beta libraries were sequenced on the Illumina HiSeq System as 87-base-pair reads. The study's processing was this. In a later analysis, tens of millions of unique TCR beta chains were counted across the 690 or so repertoires, and around 10 million of these chains were shared by at least two donors. Raw reads were error-corrected and collapsed into unique sequences by a nearest-neighbor algorithm in which closely related sequences were merged to remove PCR and sequencing errors. To assign V, D and J gene segments, CDR3 sequences were aligned to IMGT reference sequences. For a sequence to be retained, at least a six-nucleotide match to both a V gene segment and a J gene segment was required. A rearrangement counted as productive if the CDR3 had no stop codons and remained in frame with V and J, and every other rearrangement counted as non-productive. Following IMGT convention, CDR3 was defined as the stretch from the second conserved V-encoded cysteine up to the conserved J-encoded phenylalanine. The earlier analysis of fewer than 700 of the donors excluded sequences that lacked an unambiguous match to a single V gene segment. An earlier analysis of under 750 of the donors called V segments functional above 56.7% productive rearrangements and segregating when the between-donor standard deviation exceeded 5%. A statistical classification framework was built for diagnosing cytomegalovirus status from the catalog of TCR beta chain sequences. A later analysis assigned V and J genes by comparing TCR nucleotide sequences with IMGT/GENE-DB human TR gene sequences. The TCRdist pipeline was used in a later analysis to assign CDR3 sequences and most-parsimonious VDJ recombination scenarios. A later analysis defined each TCR beta chain by its CDR3 amino acid sequence plus V-gene family, and excluded reads lacking a unique V-gene family. As a way to deal with suspected cross-contamination and a sequencing artifact, a later analysis dropped hundreds of nucleotide sequences that were highly shared and had low generation probability. For each public chain, a later analysis derived a clonal expansion index from normalized ranks of inferred template counts within each repertoire. In a later analysis, generation probabilities were computed with a VDJ recombination model fitted to out-of-frame rearrangements, and the resulting probabilities were checked against IGoR. In a later analysis, TCR-TCR, TCR-HLA and TCR-CMV co-occurrence was scored with hypergeometric tests, and a repertoire-size bias correction was applied to TCR pairs. In a later analysis, false discovery rates were estimated by permuting HLA or CMV assignments 20 times. In a later analysis, co-occurring TCRs were grouped with DBSCAN, and TCRdist sequence similarity was added when clustering was performed within HLA-allele-positive subsets. Repertoires with fewer than 30,000 or more than 120,000 public chains, plus five repertoires with anomalous nucleotide sharing, were excluded from co-occurrence clustering. This is the immuneACCESS table as TCRdb keeps it, with only in-frame sequences that have V and J called. A part of the clones is gone; compared with another copy, unresolved V genes explain less than half, and the rest is unexplained. V, J and clone size are taken as reported in that table, and D and trimming were inferred from the DNA itself. This sample lists roughly 200,000 clones; approximately 80% were detected once. 2.5% to 3.5% of the sample lies in the top ten.

What the authors observed across the whole study: Compared with the roughly 700-donor mean, donors in an Asian-associated ancestry cluster had fewer N-insertions in productive TCRs, according to a later genetic analysis. Several of the top co-occurrence clusters appeared to be linked to parvovirus B19, influenza, CMV and Epstein-Barr virus, according to a later analysis. In a later analysis, most CMV-associated TCR beta chains were found to appear HLA-restricted, with HLA associations seemingly driven largely by CMV exposure. In a later analysis, HLA-associated TCR beta chains showed more clonal expansion and lower generation probabilities than non-associated chains that were equally common. In a later genetic analysis, a missense DCLRE1C variant was associated with V-gene and J-gene trimming of TCR beta chains, and the association was replicated in an independent cohort. For the cohort, immune exposure information was limited to CMV serostatus. While some public TCRs were present in many individuals, most TCR sequences turned up only very rarely across donors. A cluster of highly shared sequence variants was judged likely to be a technical artifact of the sequencing pipeline. Broadly in line with IMGT annotations, most TCR beta V segments showed up in productive rearrangements about 90% or about 30% of the time in an earlier analysis of several hundred of the donors. Specific HLA alleles were associated with over 15,000 TCR beta sequences at a false discovery rate of 0.05 in a later analysis. Three of the identified cytomegalovirus-associated TCR beta chains were confirmed in vitro to be specific for cytomegalovirus antigens. Some IMGT-functional V segments, including TRBV6-2 and TRBV6-3, could not be distinguished by the 87-base-pair reads and were therefore excluded. Because HLA typing was missing for some donors at each locus, association tests included only the typed subset. The classifier was reported to diagnose cytomegalovirus status with high specificity and sensitivity in both the original cohort and the validation cohort. A total of roughly 160 TCR beta chains were listed by the study as associated with cytomegalovirus. Correlated functional status among segregating V segments might reflect linkage disequilibrium, but an unknown experimental factor could not be ruled out. A further reported finding was that TCR beta sequences accurately predicted the HLA-A and HLA-B alleles for most subjects in the first cohort. Because counts were too low, about 17 rarely observed V segments, including chromosome 9 orphons, were excluded from the earlier analysis of a few hundred of the donors. Roughly uniform sequencing depth across donors was assumed in presence/absence analyses, although this assumption may not hold. Assigning TCR associations to individual alleles was difficult when HLA alleles, especially DR and DQ, strongly co-occurred. Only TCR beta chains were sequenced in this cohort, and the absence of alpha or paired-chain data limited detectable features. According to the authors, the approach could potentially be generalized to other disease states and immunological phenotypes. In a later analysis, TCR association rates were found to vary across HLA loci, with the most associated TCRs seen for DRB1 alleles and the fewest for HLA-C alleles.

Rearrangement joined TRBV9 to TRBJ2-7; 13 central bases correspond to TRBD2. This TCR came from a man younger than 45 in good health and CMV-seronegative. Input material: PBMCs. In nucleotides, the sequence is TGTGCCAGCAGCGCGGGACTAGCGGGGAACTACGAGCAGTACTTC. This is translated as CASSAGLAGNYEQYF. Outside the CDR3, residues come from the reference TRBV9 and TRBJ2-7 proteins, so the full variable domain is: DSGVTQTPKHLITATGQRVTLRCSPRSGDLSVYWYQQSLDQGLQFLIQYYNGEERAKGNILERFSAQQFPDLHSELNLSSLELGDSALYFCASSAGLAGNYEQYFGPGTRLTVT.